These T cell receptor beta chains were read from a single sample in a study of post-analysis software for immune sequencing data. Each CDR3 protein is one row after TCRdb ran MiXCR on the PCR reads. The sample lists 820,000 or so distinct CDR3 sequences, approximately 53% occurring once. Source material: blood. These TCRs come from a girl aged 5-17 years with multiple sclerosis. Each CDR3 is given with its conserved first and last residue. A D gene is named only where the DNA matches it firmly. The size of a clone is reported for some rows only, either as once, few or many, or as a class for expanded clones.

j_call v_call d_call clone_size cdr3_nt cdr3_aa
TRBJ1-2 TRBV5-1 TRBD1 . TGCGCCAGCAGCCCTACAGGGGCCGCCGGGACCTATGGCTACACCTTC CASSPTGAAGTYGYTF
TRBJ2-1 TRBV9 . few TGTGCCAGCAGCGTATCGTATGAGCAGTTCTTC CASSVSYEQFF
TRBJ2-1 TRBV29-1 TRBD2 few TGCAGCGTTGAAGCTCGGGGGGGCAATGAGCAGTTCTTC CSVEARGGNEQFF
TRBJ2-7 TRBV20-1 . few TGCAGTGCTAGGGGGCACGGGGGAAACTCCTACGAGCAGTACTTC CSARGHGGNSYEQYF
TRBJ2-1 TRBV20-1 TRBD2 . TGCAGTGCTAGCTTTCTGGCTAGCGGGAGGAAGGAGCAGTTCTTC CSASFLASGRKEQFF
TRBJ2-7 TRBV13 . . TGTGCCAGCAGCTTCGGTCCCGGGAATTCCTACGAGCAGTACTTC CASSFGPGNSYEQYF
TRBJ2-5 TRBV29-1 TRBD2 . TGCAGCGTTGTCGGGAGGCTCGCCGAGACCCAGTACTTC CSVVGRLAETQYF
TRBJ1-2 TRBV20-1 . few TGCATTACCGGGGGCCACTATGGCTACACCTTC CITGGHYGYTF
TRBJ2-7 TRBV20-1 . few TGCAGTGCTAAACGGCCAGGGTCCGCTTACGAGCAGTACTTC CSAKRPGSAYEQYF
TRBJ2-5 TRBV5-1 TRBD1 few TGCGCCAGCAGCTCCGGACAGGGCGGGACCCAGTACTTC CASSSGQGGTQYF
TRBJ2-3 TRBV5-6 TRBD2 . TGTGCCAGCAGCTGGGGACTAGCGGACCGCACAGATACGCAGTATTTT CASSWGLADRTDTQYF
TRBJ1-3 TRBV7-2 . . TGTGCCAGCAGCTTAGTTGCGAGGACCACCCGAGGAAACACCATATATTTT CASSLVARTTRGNTIYF
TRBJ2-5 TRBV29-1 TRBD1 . TGCACTGTCCCGGGACAGGGGATGGAGACCCAGTACTTC CTVPGQGMETQYF
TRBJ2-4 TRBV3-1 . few TGTGCCAGCAGCCAGGACCAAGCCAAAAACATTCAGTACTTC CASSQDQAKNIQYF
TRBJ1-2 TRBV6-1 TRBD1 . TGTGCCAGCAGCAACGGACAGGACCTATGGGGTGGCTACACCTTC CASSNGQDLWGGYTF
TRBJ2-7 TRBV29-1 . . TGCAGCGCCTCCGGGACGGACTCCTACGAGCAGTACTTC CSASGTDSYEQYF
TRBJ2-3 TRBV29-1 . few TGCAGCGTTGAAGGGTACAGTTCGACAGATACGCAGTATTTT CSVEGYSSTDTQYF
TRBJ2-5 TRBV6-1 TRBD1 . TGTGCCAGCAGTGAATCGGCAGGGGGCAAGGAGACCCAGTACTTC CASSESAGGKETQYF
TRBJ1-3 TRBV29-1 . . TGCAGCGGAGCTCAAGGTTTTGGAAACACCATATATTTT CSGAQGFGNTIYF
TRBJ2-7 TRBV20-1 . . TGCAGTGCTAGGCCGACAGGGAGGTCCTACGAGCAGTACTTC CSARPTGRSYEQYF
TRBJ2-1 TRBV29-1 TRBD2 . TGCAGCGCCGAGGGGCAGGGAGGGAATGAGCAGTTCTTC CSAEGQGGNEQFF
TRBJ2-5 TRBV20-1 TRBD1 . TGCAGTGCTCTCCGACAGGGGGGTGAGACCCAGTACTTC CSALRQGGETQYF
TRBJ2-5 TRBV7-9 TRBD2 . TGTGTCAGCAGCTTAGCGCAAACTAGCGGGGGCAACCAAGAGACCCAGTACTTC CVSSLAQTSGGNQETQYF
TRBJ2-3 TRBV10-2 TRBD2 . TGCGCCAGCAGTGAGCAAACGGGACTAGCGGGAGTGGTAGGTGGCGATACGCAGTATTTT CASSEQTGLAGVVGGDTQYF
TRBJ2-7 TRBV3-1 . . TGTGCCAGCAGCCAAGACCGGATTTACGAGCAGTACTTC CASSQDRIYEQYF
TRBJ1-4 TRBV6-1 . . TGTGCCAGCACCCGATCGGCCGTTAATGAAAAACTGTTTTTT CASTRSAVNEKLFF
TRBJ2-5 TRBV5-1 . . TGCGCCAGCAGCTTTTCTAGAGGGGAGACCCAGTACTTC CASSFSRGETQYF
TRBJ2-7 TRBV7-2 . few TGTGCCAGCACCCCTAGGGGGGGAATAGCCTCCTACGAGCAGTACTTC CASTPRGGIASYEQYF
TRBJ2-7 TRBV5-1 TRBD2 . TGCGCCGGCAGCTTGGGGACTAGAAACTACGAGCAGTACTTC CAGSLGTRNYEQYF
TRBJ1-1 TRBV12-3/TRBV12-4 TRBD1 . TGTGCCAGCAGTTTACAGGGGGCTTTTTCTGAAGCTTTCTTT CASSLQGAFSEAFF
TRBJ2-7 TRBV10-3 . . TGTGCCATCAGTGAGAGTGGCGGGCGCTCCTACGAGCAGTACTTC CAISESGGRSYEQYF
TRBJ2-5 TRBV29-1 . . TGCAGCGTTGAAAGGGCAGGGGGGGAGACCCAGTACTTC CSVERAGGETQYF